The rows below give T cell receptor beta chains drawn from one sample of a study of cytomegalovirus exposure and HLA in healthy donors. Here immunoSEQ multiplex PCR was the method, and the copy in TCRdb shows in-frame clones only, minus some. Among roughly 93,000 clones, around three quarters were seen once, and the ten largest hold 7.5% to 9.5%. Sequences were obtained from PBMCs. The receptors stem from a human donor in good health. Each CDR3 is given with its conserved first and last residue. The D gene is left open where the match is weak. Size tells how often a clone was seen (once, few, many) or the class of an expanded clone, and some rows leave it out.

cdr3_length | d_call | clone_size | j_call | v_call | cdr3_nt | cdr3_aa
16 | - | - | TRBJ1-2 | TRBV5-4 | TGTGCCAGCAGCTTGGACTACAGGGCGAGTAACTATGGCTACACCTTC | CASSLDYRASNYGYTF
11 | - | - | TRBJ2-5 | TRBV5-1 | TGCGCCAGCAGCCGCCAAGAGACCCAGTACTTC | CASSRQETQYF
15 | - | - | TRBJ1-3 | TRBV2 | TGTGCCAGCAGTGTGGACACGTTATCTGGAAACACCATATATTTT | CASSVDTLSGNTIYF
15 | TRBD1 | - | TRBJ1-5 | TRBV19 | TGTGCCAGTAGTATAGGGGACAGTAGCAATCAGCCCCAGCATTTT | CASSIGDSSNQPQHF
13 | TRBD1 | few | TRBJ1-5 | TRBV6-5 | TGTGCCAGCAGAGGGACAGGGGGGCAGCCCCAGCATTTT | CASRGTGGQPQHF
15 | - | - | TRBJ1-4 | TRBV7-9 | TGTGCCAGCAGCTCCAAGACAGGAACTAATGAAAAACTGTTTTTT | CASSSKTGTNEKLFF
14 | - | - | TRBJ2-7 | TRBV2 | TGTGCCAGCAGTGCCTCAGCGAGATCCTACGAGCAGTACTTC | CASSASARSYEQYF
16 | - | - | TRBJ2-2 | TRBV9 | TGTGCCAGCAGCGTAGAACTTCGTAGCGCGGCCGGGGAGCTGTTTTTT | CASSVELRSAAGELFF
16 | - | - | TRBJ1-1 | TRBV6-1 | TGTGCCAGCAGTGATTTAGCCGGGATCCCCCGCACTGAAGCTTTCTTT | CASSDLAGIPRTEAFF
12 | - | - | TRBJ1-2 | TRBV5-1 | TGCGCCAGCAGTGCAGGGAACTATGGCTACACCTTC | CASSAGNYGYTF
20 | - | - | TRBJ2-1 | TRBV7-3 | TGTGCCAGCAGCTTAAACTATCCCCCCCTTTTTCTGGTTTCCTACAATGAGCAGTTCTTC | CASSLNYPPLFLVSYNEQFF
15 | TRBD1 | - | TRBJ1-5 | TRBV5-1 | TGCGCCAGCAGTTATACAGGGGGCGCGGGTCAGCCCCAGCATTTT | CASSYTGGAGQPQHF
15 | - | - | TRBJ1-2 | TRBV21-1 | TGTGCCAGCAGCAAACGACCCCGGGAGAACTATGGCTACACCTTC | CASSKRPRENYGYTF
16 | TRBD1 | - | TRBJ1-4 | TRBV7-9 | TGTGCCAGCAGCTTAGCCGGGACAGGGAGGAATGAAAAACTGTTTTTT | CASSLAGTGRNEKLFF
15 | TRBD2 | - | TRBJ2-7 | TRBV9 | TGCGCCAGCAGCGTAGCTGCGGGGGGGTCCTACGAGCAGTACTTC | CASSVAAGGSYEQYF
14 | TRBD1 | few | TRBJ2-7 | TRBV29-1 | TGCAGCGTTGAGGGACAGGAGAGCTCCTACGAGCAGTACTTC | CSVEGQESSYEQYF
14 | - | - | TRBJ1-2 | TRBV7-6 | TGTGCCAGCAGCTTAGGCCAGGGGTTTGGTGGCTACACCTTC | CASSLGQGFGGYTF
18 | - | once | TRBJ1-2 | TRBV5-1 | TGCGCCAGCAGCTTGGCCGACAGGCCAAGCTCCAATAACTATGGCTACACCTTC | CASSLADRPSSNNYGYTF
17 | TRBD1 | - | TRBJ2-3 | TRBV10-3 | TGTGCCATCAGTGAGTCCAGGACAGGGGGCCACACAGATACGCAGTATTTT | CAISESRTGGHTDTQYF
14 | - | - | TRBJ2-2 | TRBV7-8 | TGTGCCAGCAGCTCCCCGACGGGCACCGGGGAGCTGTTTTTT | CASSSPTGTGELFF
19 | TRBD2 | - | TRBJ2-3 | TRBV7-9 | TGTGCCAGCAGCTCTCCTGGGACTAGCGGGGGTGCTAGCACAGATACGCAGTATTTT | CASSSPGTSGGASTDTQYF
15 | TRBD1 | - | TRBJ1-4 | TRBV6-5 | TGTGCCAGCAGCCCGGGACAGGGGTTTAATGAAAAACTGTTTTTT | CASSPGQGFNEKLFF
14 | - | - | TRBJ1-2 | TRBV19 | TGTGCCAGTAGTCGAGCAGGGTTCAGCTATGGCTACACCTTC | CASSRAGFSYGYTF
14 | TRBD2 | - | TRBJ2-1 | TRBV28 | TGTGCCAGCAGGTTAGCGGGGGCCAACAATGAGCAGTTCTTC | CASRLAGANNEQFF
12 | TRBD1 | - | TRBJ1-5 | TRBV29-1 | TGCAGCGTTGGGACAGGAGGTCAGCCCCAGCATTTT | CSVGTGGQPQHF
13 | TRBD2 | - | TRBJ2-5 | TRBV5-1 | TGCGCCAGCAGCTTTGCGGGGGGAGAGACCCAGTACTTC | CASSFAGGETQYF
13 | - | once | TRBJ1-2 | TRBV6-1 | TGTGCCAGCAGTACAGGGAAATTGACTGGCTACACCTTC | CASSTGKLTGYTF
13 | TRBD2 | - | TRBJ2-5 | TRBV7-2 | TGTGCTAGCGGGGCGGACCCATGGGAGACCCAGTACTTC | CASGADPWETQYF
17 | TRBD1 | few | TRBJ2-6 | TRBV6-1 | TGTGCCAGCAGTGAAGGAGACAGGGTGGCTGGGGCCAACGTCCTGACTTTC | CASSEGDRVAGANVLTF
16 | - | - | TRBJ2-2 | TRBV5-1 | TGCGCCAGCAGCTTGGATTTTGCCGGAGGGGTAGGGGAGCTGTTTTTT | CASSLDFAGGVGELFF
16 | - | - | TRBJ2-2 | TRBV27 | TGTGCCAGCAGTTTTCAGACGGGGGTGGGCACCGGGGAGCTGTTTTTT | CASSFQTGVGTGELFF
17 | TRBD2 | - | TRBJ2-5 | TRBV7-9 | TGTGCCAGCAGTCAGGGAGGGCTAGCGGGGCTCGGAGAGACCCAGTACTTC | CASSQGGLAGLGETQYF
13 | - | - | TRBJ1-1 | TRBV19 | TGTGCCAGTAGATTCGGGACTCCCCTTGAAGCTTTCTTT | CASRFGTPLEAFF
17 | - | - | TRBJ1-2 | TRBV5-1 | TGCGCCAGCACCCCCCTCCCTGGCGGGACTCTAGAGGATGGCTACACCTTC | CASTPLPGGTLEDGYTF
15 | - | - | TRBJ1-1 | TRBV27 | TGTGCCAGCAGTCACCGGTTGGGGGCAGGCACTGAAGCTTTCTTT | CASSHRLGAGTEAFF
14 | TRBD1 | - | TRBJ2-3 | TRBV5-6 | TGTGCCAGCAGCCGTGACAGGGGTACAGATACGCAGTATTTT | CASSRDRGTDTQYF
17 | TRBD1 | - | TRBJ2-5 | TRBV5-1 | TGCGCCAGCAGCTTGGCCGGACAGGGAAGGCCACAAGAGACCCAGTACTTC | CASSLAGQGRPQETQYF
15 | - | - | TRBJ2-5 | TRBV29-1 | TGCAGCGTTATCGGGGGAGACATATTACAAGAGACCCAGTACTTC | CSVIGGDILQETQYF
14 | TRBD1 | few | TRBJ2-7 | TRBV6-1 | TGTGCCAGCATCCCACAGGGGGCAGCCTACGAGCAGTACTTC | CASIPQGAAYEQYF
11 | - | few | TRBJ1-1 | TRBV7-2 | TGTGCCAGCAGCCAGAACACTGAAGCTTTCTTT | CASSQNTEAFF
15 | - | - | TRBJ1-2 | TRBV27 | TGTGCCAGCAGTATGGGAGGACCATTTAACTATGGCTACACCTTC | CASSMGGPFNYGYTF
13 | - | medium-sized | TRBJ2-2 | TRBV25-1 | TGTGCCAGCAGTCTAGGGGTCGCCGGGGAGCTGTTTTTT | CASSLGVAGELFF
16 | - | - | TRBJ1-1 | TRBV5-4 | TGTGCCAGCAGCTTGGGAGGGGGTCAACCGAACACTGAAGCTTTCTTT | CASSLGGGQPNTEAFF
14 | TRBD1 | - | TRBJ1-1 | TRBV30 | TGTGCCTGGAACGAAGCGGGAGGGGACAGTAGGGCTTTCTTT | CAWNEAGGDSRAFF
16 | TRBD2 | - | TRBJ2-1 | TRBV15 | TGTGCCACCAGCAGAGACCCGGGACTAGCACACAATGAGCAGTTCTTC | CATSRDPGLAHNEQFF
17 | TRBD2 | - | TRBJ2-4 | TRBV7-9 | TGTGCCAGCAGCTTAGGTAATCTAGCGGGAGCCAAAAACATTCAGTACTTC | CASSLGNLAGAKNIQYF
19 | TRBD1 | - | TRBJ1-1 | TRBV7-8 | TGTGCCAGCAGCCCGAGGGGGGTGCAGGGGGTCCCTCCGGGAACTGAAGCTTTCTTT | CASSPRGVQGVPPGTEAFF
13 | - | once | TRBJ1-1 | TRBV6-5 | TGTGCCAGCAGTTACGTAGAGAACACTGAAGCTTTCTTT | CASSYVENTEAFF
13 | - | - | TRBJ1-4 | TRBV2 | TGTGCCAGCAACGGAGCAGGGGCTGAAAAACTGTTTTTT | CASNGAGAEKLFF
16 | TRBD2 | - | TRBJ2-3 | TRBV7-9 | TGTGCCAGCAGTGGGACTAGCGGGCTAAGCACAGATACGCAGTATTTT | CASSGTSGLSTDTQYF